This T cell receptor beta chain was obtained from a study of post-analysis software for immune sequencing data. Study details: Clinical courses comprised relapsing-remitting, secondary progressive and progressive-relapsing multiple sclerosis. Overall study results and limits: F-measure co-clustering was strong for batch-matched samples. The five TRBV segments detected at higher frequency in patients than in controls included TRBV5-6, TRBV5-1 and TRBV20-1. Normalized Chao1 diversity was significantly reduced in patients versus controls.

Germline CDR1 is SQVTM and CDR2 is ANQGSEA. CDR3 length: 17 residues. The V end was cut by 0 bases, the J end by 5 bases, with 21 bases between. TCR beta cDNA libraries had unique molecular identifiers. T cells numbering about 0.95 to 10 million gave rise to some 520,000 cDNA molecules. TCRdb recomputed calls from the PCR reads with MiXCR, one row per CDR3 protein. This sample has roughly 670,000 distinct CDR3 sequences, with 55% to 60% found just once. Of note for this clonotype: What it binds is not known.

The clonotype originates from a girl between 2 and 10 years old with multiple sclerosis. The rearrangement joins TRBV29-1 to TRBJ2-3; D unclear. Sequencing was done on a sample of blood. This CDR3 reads CSVEDLLGRPLGDTQYF. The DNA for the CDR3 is TGCAGCGTTGAAGATCTCCTTGGCAGGCCTTTGGGAGATACGCAGTATTTT.